This TCR beta chain was recorded in a study of PD-L1 blockade in urothelial cancer. Study overall: Analysis of blood occurred 3 weeks (second dose) and 6 weeks after treatment start. The median number of T cells present in blood samples was roughly 130,000.

Time point indicated: peripheral blood 6 weeks after treatment start. Sequencing was performed with immunoSEQ multiplex PCR; in TCRdb, only in-frame clones are kept and a portion is missing. The profile shows about 120,000 clones, approximately 90% of them singletons. J lost 4 bases, V lost 8 bases, and 13 bases had no gene match. The CDR3 is 15 residues long. Germline V gene lookup returns CDR1 MNHEY and CDR2 SVGAGI. This receptor was obtained from a man between 60 and 70 years old with urothelial cancer. The sequenced sample was PBMCs, obtained around atezolizumab (anti-PD-L1) treatment. The chain recombines TRBV6-5 with TRBJ1-2; 7 positions match TRBD1. CDR3 nucleotides: TGTGCCAGCGCGACACCGGGACAGACCCCCTATGGCTACACCTTC. This encodes CASATPGQTPYGYTF.